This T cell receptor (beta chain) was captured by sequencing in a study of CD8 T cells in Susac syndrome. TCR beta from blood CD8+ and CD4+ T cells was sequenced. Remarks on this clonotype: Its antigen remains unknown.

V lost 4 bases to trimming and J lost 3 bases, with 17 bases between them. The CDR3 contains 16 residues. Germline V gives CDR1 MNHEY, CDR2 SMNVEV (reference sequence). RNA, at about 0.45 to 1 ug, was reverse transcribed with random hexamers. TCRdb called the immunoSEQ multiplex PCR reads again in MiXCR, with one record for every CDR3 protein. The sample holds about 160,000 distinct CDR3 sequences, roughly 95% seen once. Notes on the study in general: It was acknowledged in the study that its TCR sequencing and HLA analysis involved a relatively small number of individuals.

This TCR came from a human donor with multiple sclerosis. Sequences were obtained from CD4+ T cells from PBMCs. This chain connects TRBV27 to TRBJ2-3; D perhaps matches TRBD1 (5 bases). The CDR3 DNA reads TGTGCCAGCAGTTCGCAGACAGCCACGGGTACAGATACGCAGTATTTT. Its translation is CASSSQTATGTDTQYF.